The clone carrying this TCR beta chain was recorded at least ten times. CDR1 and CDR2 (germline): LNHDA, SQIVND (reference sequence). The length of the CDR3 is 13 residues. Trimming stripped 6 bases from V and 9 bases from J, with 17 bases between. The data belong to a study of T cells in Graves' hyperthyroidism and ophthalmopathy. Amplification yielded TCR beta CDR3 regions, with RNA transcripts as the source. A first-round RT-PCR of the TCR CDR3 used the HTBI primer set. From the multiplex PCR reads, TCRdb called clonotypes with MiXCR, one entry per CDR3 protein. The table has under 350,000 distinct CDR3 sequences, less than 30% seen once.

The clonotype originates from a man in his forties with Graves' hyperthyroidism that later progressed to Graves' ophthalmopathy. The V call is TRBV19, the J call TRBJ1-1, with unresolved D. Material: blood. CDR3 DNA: TGTGCCAGTAGGGAAAACCTCAAGGAAAAAGCTTTCTTT. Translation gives CASRENLKEKAFF.